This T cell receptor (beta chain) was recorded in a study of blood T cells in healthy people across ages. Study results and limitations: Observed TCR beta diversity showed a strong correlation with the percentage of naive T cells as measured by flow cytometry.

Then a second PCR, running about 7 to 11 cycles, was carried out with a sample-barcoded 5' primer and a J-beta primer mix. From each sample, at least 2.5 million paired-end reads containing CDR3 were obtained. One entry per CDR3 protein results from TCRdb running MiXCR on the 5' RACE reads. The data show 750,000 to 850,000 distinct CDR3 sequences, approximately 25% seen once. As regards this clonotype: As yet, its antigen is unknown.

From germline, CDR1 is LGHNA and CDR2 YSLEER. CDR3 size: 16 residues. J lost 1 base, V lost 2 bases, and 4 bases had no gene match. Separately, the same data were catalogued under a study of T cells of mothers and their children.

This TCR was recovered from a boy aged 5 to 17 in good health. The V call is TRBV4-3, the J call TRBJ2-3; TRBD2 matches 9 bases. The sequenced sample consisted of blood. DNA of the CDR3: TGCGCCAGCAGCCAAACTAGCGGGCTACGCACAGATACGCAGTATTTT. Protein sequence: CASSQTSGLRTDTQYF.